The clone carrying this TCR beta chain was observed at least ten times. Its matching antigen is unknown. TCRdb analysed the 5' RACE reads with MiXCR anew, one entry per CDR3 protein. Among some 41,000 distinct CDR3 sequences listed, roughly 5% were seen once. This specimen belongs to a study of early T cells in non-severe SARS-CoV-2 infection. General study points: Database matching using VDJdb favored anti-spike CD8 responses, with private and CD4 specificities left missing.

The ends were cut back, 6 bases at V and 6 bases at J, with 13 bases in the middle. The CDR3 runs 13 residues. The V gene's germline CDR1 is SGHTA and CDR2 FQGTGA. Source material: whole blood. The V call is TRBV7-3, the J call TRBJ2-3, with D perhaps matching TRBD1 (5 bases). This sequence was found in an adult who was a healthcare worker with PCR-confirmed SARS-CoV-2 infection or an uninfected control (not recorded which). The CDR3 sequence is CASSQGLGDTQYF. Written as DNA, the CDR3 is TGTGCCAGCAGTCAGGGCTTGGGCGATACGCAGTATTTT.